The present T cell receptor beta chain was sequenced within a study of blood T cell repertoires in COVID-19. About the research overall: COVID-19 samples from acute and convalescent phases originated in the United States, Italy and Spain.

V lost 8 bases and J lost 4; bases outside the gene matches: 6. The germline V gene encodes CDR1 LGHDT and CDR2 YNNKEL (reference sequence). The CDR3 is made up of 13 amino acids. Original handling: Estimation of nucleated cell counts relied on the amplification of reference gene primers. Clones were read by immunoSEQ multiplex PCR, and TCRdb kept only the in-frame ones, dropping some. V and J calls and clone size are given by that table; D and trimming were obtained from the DNA. The table lists tens of thousands of clones, around 92% of them singletons. The receptor comes from a man aged 60 to 69 with acute or convalescent COVID-19. The chain links TRBV3-1 (or the pseudogene TRBV3-2) to TRBJ1-1; 8 nucleotides agree with TRBD1. Sequencing was performed on peripheral blood. The CDR3 nucleotides read TGTGCCAGCCGGGGGCAGGGGGCCACTGAAGCTTTCTTT. It is translated as CASRGQGATEAFF.